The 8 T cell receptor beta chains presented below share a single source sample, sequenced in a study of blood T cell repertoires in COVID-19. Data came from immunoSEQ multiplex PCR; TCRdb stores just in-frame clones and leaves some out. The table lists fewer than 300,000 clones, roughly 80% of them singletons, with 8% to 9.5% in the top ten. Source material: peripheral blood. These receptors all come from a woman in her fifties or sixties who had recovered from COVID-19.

CDR3 sequence: CASSLDRIQPQHF. In DNA form, the CDR3 reads TGTGCCAGCAGCTTAGACAGGATTCAGCCCCAGCATTTT. The V gene is TRBV7-2, the J gene TRBJ1-5; D perhaps matches TRBD1 (5 bases). Germline assignment: CDR1 SGHTA and CDR2 FQGNSA. V was shortened by 1 base and J by 6 bases, with 7 bases between the two germline ends. The CDR3 sequence is 13 residues long.

CDR3 protein: CASTPERRNYGYTF. Here the CDR3 DNA reads TGCGCCAGCACTCCGGAGCGTCGGAACTATGGCTACACCTTC. The genes are TRBV10-2 and TRBJ1-2, with D hard to call. The CDR3 contains 14 residues. Per the germline V gene, CDR1 is WSHSY and CDR2 is SAAADI. Trimming left V 7 bases short and J 2 bases short, with 14 bases between.

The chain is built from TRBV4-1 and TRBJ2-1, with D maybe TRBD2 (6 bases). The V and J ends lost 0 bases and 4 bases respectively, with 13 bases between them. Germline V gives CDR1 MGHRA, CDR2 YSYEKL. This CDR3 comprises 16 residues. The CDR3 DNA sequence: TGCGCCAGCAGCCAAGATAGGGCGGGGCGGTACAATGAGCAGTTCTTC. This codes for CASSQDRAGRYNEQFF.

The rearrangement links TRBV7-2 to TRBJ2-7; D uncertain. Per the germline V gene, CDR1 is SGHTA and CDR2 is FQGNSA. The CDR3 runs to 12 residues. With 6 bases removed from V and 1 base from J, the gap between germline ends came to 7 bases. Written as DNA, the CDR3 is TGTGCCAGCAGTTCAGTTTCCTACGAGCAGTACTTC. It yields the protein CASSSVSYEQYF.

CDR3 region: CASSQGRNTIYF. In nucleotides, the CDR3 is TGTGCCAGCAGCCAGGGCAGAAACACCATATATTTT. The chain recombines TRBV3-1 (or the pseudogene TRBV3-2) with TRBJ1-3; D uncertain. CDR3 length: 12 residues. Germline V gene sequence: CDR1 LGHDT, CDR2 YNNKEL (reference sequence). V was pared by 3 bases and J by 5 bases, with 5 bases between.

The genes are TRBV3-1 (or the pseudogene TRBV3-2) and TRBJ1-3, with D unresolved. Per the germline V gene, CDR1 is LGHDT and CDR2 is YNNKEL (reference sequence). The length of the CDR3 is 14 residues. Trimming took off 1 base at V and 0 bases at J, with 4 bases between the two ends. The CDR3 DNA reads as TGTGCCAGCAGCCAAGGCGACTCTGGAAACACCATATATTTT. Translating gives CASSQGDSGNTIYF.

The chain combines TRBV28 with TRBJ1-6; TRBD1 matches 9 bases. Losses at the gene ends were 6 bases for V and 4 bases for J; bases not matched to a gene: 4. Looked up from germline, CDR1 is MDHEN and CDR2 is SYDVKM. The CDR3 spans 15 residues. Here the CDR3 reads CASRGQGEYNSPLHF. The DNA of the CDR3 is TGTGCCAGCAGGGGACAGGGAGAATATAATTCACCCCTCCACTTT. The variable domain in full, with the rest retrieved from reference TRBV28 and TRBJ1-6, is DVKVTQSSRYLVKRTGEKVFLECVQDMDHENMFWYRQDPGLGLRLIYFSYDVKMKEKGDIPEGYSVSREKKERFSLILESASTNQTSMYLCASRGQGEYNSPLHFGNGTRLTVT.

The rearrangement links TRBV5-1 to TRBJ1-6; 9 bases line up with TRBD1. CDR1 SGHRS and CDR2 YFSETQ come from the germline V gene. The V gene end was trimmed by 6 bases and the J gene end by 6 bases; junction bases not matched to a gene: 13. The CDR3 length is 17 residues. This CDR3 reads CASTQGGQGRGNSPLHF. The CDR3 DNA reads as TGCGCCAGCACACAGGGGGGACAGGGTAGGGGTAATTCACCCCTCCACTTT. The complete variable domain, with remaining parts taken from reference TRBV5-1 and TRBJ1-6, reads KAGVTQTPRYLIKTRGQQVTLSCSPISGHRSVSWYQQTPGQGLQFLFEYFSETQRNKGNFPGRFSGRQFSNSRSEMNVSTLELGDSALYLCASTQGGQGRGNSPLHFGNGTRLTVT.